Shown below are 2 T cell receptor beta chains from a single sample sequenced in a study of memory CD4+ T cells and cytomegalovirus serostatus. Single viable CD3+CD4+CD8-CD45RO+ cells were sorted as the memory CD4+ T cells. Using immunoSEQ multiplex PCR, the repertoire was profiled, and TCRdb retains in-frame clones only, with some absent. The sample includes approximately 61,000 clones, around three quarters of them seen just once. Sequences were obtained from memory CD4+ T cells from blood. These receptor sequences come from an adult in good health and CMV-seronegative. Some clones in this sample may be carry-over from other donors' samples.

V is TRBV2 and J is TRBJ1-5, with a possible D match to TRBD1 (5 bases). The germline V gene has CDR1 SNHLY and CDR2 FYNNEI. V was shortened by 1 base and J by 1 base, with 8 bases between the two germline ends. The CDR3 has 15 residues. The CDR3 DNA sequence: TGTGCCAGCAGTGAAGGGAGGGGAAGCAATCAGCCCCAGCATTTT. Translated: CASSEGRGSNQPQHF.

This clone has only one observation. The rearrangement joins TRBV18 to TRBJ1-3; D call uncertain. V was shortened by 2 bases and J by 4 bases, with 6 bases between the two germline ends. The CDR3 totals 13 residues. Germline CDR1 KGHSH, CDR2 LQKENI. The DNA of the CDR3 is TGTGCCAGCTCACCATCGGGCGGAAACACCATATATTTT. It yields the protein CASSPSGGNTIYF.